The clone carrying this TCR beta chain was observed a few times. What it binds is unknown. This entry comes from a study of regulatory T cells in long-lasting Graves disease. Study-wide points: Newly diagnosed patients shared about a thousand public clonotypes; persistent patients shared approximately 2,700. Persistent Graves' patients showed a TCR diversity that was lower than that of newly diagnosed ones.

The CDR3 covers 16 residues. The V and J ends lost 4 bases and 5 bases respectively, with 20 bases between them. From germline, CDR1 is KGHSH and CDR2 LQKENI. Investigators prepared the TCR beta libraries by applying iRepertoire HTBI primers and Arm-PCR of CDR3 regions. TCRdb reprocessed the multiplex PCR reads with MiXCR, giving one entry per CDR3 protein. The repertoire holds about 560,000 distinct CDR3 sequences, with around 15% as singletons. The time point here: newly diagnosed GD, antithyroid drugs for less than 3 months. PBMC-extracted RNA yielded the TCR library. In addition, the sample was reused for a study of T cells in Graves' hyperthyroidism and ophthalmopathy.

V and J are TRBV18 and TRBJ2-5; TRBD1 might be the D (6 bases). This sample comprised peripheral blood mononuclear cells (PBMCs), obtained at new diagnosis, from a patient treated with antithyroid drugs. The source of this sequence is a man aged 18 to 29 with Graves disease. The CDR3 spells CASSLKGDRGGETQYF. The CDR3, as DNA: TGTGCCAGCTCACTAAAGGGGGACCGGGGCGGCGAGACCCAGTACTTC.